This TCR beta chain is from a study of cytomegalovirus exposure and HLA in healthy donors. In the PCR, 60 Vbeta and 13 Jbeta primers were used. As handled by the study authors: Later analysis identified roughly 84 million unique TCR beta chains, some 10 million shared. Measured with immunoSEQ multiplex PCR; TCRdb has only the in-frame clones, and not every one. The D gene and trimming were derived from the DNA, and the V and J assignments and clone size from that table. The sample lists about 94,000 clones, approximately 79% occurring once. This CDR3 is built from 13 residues. The V and J ends lost 7 bases and 2 bases respectively, with 9 bases between them. Germline CDR1 SGHTA, CDR2 FQGNSA.

Sample: PBMCs. The rearrangement links TRBV7-2 to TRBJ1-3; D might be TRBD1 (6 bases). This clonotype was sampled from a woman in her 40s in good health and CMV-seronegative. This CDR3 reads CASNTGPGNTIYF. Written as DNA, the CDR3 is TGTGCCAGCAACACAGGGCCTGGAAACACCATATATTTT.